The 2 T cell receptor beta chains below all came from one sample that was sequenced in a study of healthy donors' naive CD4 and CD8 T cells. TCR libraries were built from approximately 490 ng of total RNA by linear amplification. MiXCR, run by TCRdb on the reads, gives a single entry per CDR3 protein. Here the sample spans 150,000 to 200,000 distinct CDR3 sequences, around 70% being singletons. Input material: naive CD4+ and CD8+ T cells sorted from blood, pooled from several donors. These receptors came from a pool of human donors in good health; the sample pools cells from several healthy donors.

V is TRBV6-2 or TRBV6-3 and J is TRBJ2-7; 9 nucleotides match TRBD1. Unmatched junction bases numbered 5, after V lost 6 bases and J lost 2 bases. The CDR3 runs to 14 residues. The germline CDR1 and CDR2 sequences are MNHEY and SVGEGT. Here the CDR3 reads CASSPTGGPYEQYF. CDR3 sequence (DNA): TGTGCCAGCAGCCCGACAGGGGGGCCCTACGAGCAGTACTTC.

The chain recombines TRBV10-3 with TRBJ2-3, with D unresolved. V was pared by 6 bases and J by 3 bases, with 4 bases between. The germline V gene encodes CDR1 ENHRY and CDR2 SYGVKD. This CDR3 region has 11 residues. The CDR3 DNA sequence: TGTGCCATCAGGGCGACAGATACGCAGTATTTT. This translates into CAIRATDTQYF.